The 27 T cell receptor beta chains below all came from one sample that was sequenced in a study of CD8 T cells in Susac syndrome. Random hexamers were used to reverse transcribe the RNA input (roughly 0.5 to 1 ug). A single record per CDR3 protein comes from TCRdb applying MiXCR to the immunoSEQ multiplex PCR reads. This table holds approximately 160,000 distinct CDR3 sequences, 92% found once. The sequenced sample was CD4+ T cells from PBMCs. The origin of the receptors is a human donor in good health.

This rearrangement joins TRBV30 to TRBJ1-1; D unresolved. The CDR3 loop spans 12 amino acids. Germline CDR1 and CDR2: GTSNPN and SVGIG (reference sequence). V lost 2 bases and J 5 bases, leaving 9 bases between the germline ends. CDR3 sequence: CAWSPLPTEAFF. In nucleotides, the CDR3 is TGTGCCTGGAGTCCCTTGCCGACTGAAGCTTTCTTT.

The chain links TRBV5-1 to TRBJ2-1; TRBD2 matches 12 bases. CDR1 is SGHRS and CDR2 is YFSETQ in the germline V gene. CDR3 length: 15 amino acids. Trimming took 4 bases from V and 10 from J; bases not matched to a gene: 9. The CDR3 sequence: CASSPRGLAGSEQFF. For the CDR3, the DNA is TGCGCCAGCAGCCCCCGGGGACTAGCGGGTTCGGAGCAGTTCTTC.

V and J are TRBV27 and TRBJ2-4; TRBD2 matches 9 bases. Germline-derived CDR1 and CDR2 are MNHEY and SMNVEV (reference sequence). CDR3 length equals 17 residues. After removal of 4 bases from V and 0 bases from J, the junction contained 7 bases not matched to a gene. The CDR3 sequence is CASSSRASGAAKNIQYF. The CDR3 nucleotides read TGTGCCAGCAGTTCCCGAGCTAGCGGGGCAGCCAAAAACATTCAGTACTTC.

The chain is built from TRBV18 and TRBJ1-2, with TRBD1 matching 9 bases. The CDR3 runs 16 residues. Germline trimming cut 1 base from V and 4 bases from J; bases unmatched to any gene: 7. CDR1 is KGHSH, CDR2 LQKENI, per germline. CDR3 protein: CASSPRGDRAGYGYTF. The CDR3 DNA is TGTGCCAGCTCACCACGTGGGGACAGGGCCGGCTATGGCTACACCTTC.

This chain uses TRBV19 with TRBJ2-5; D not certain. CDR1 is LNHDA, CDR2 SQIVND, per germline (reference sequence). The length of the CDR3 is 11 residues. Between the trimmed V and J ends, which lost 3 bases and 5 bases, there was a span of 4 bases. The chain's CDR3 is CASSMAETQYF. CDR3 nucleotide sequence: TGTGCCAGTAGTATGGCCGAGACCCAGTACTTC.

The chain links TRBV5-1 to TRBJ2-6; D unresolved. Trimming took 0 bases from V and 1 from J, leaving 2 bases between them. Germline CDR1 reads SGHRS; CDR2 reads YFSETQ. The CDR3 loop spans 14 amino acids. The CDR3 bases are TGCGCCAGCAGCTTGGGGTCTGGGGCCAACGTCCTGACTTTC. This translates into CASSLGSGANVLTF.

The V call is TRBV10-1, the J call TRBJ2-3; TRBD1 or TRBD2 may be the D gene (6 bases each). Germline values: CDR1 WNHNN, CDR2 SYGVQD (reference sequence). The V gene lost 2 bases and the J gene lost 5 bases, with 17 bases spanning the gap. The CDR3 runs 16 residues. CDR3 in DNA: TGCGCCAGCAGTGAGGGGAGGACAGCATCCGGAGATACGCAGTATTTT. Its protein is CASSEGRTASGDTQYF.

The chain has TRBV19 and TRBJ1-5; D gene uncertain. The CDR3 consists of 14 residues. Trimming cost V 3 bases and J 0 bases, with 6 bases left between them. Germline V gene data show CDR1 as LNHDA and CDR2 as SQIVND (reference sequence). The CDR3: CASSITASNQPQHF. The DNA for the CDR3 is TGTGCCAGTAGTATTACAGCTAGCAATCAGCCCCAGCATTTT.

The chain couples TRBV19 to TRBJ2-7; D not resolved. Germline V CDR1 and CDR2: LNHDA, SQIVND (reference sequence). V was pared by 4 bases and J by 2 bases, with 6 bases between. The CDR3 runs 12 residues. CDR3 in amino acids: CASSKQPYEQYF. As DNA, the CDR3 is TGTGCCAGTAGTAAGCAGCCCTACGAGCAGTACTTC. Combining the CDR3 with reference TRBV19 and TRBJ2-7 gives the whole variable domain DGGITQSPKYLFRKEGQNVTLSCEQNLNHDAMYWYRQDPGQGLRLIYYSQIVNDFQKGDIAEGYSVSREKKESFPLTVTSAQKNPTAFYLCASSKQPYEQYFGPGTRLTVT.

This clonotype was observed a few times. The CDR3 loop reads CASSFPNNEQFF. DNA of the CDR3: TGTGCCAGCAGCTTCCCCAACAATGAGCAGTTCTTC. The V gene is TRBV5-6, the J gene TRBJ2-1; no reliable D call. Germline CDR1 and CDR2: SGHDT and YYEEEE. The CDR3 totals 12 residues. The V end was cut by 2 bases, the J end by 5 bases, with 5 bases between.

This clonotype has a single count. The V and J genes are TRBV7-2 and TRBJ2-4, with D maybe TRBD1 (5 bases). The CDR3 spans 12 residues. V lost 4 bases and J 7 bases, leaving 8 bases between the germline ends. Germline V gives CDR1 SGHTA, CDR2 FQGNSA. DNA of the CDR3: TGTGCCAGCAGCTCAGCAGGGAACATTCAGTACTTC. Amino acids: CASSSAGNIQYF.

Only one count was recorded for this clonotype. The V call is TRBV30, the J call TRBJ2-3; D not resolved. In germline, CDR1 is GTSNPN, CDR2 SVGIG (reference sequence). V was cut by 1 base and J by 1 base, with 9 bases left in between. The length of the CDR3 is 14 residues. CDR3 in amino acids: CAWSAFSGTDTQYF. CDR3 nucleotide sequence: TGTGCCTGGAGTGCCTTCTCGGGCACAGATACGCAGTATTTT.

CDR3 DNA: TGCGCCAGCAGCTTCGAGGGGGCCAACGTCCTGACTTTC. Translating gives CASSFEGANVLTF. The chain combines TRBV5-1 with TRBJ2-6; D not certain. This CDR3 has 13 amino acids. Per germline, CDR1 SGHRS and CDR2 YFSETQ. Between the trimmed V and J ends, which lost 2 bases and 4 bases, there was a span of 4 bases.

The chain links TRBV30 to TRBJ1-1; TRBD1 matches 10 bases. The CDR3 totals 13 residues. Germline values: CDR1 GTSNPN, CDR2 SVGIG (reference sequence). V was clipped by 8 bases and J by 5 bases; unmatched bases: 8. CDR3 residues: CAGLDRGRTEAFF. The DNA of the CDR3 is TGTGCCGGGTTGGACAGGGGGAGGACTGAAGCTTTCTTT.

Here the CDR3 DNA reads TGTGCCAGCAGCTCCGGGCTAGCGGGACTGGAGACCCAGTACTTC. It encodes CASSSGLAGLETQYF. V is TRBV28 and J is TRBJ2-5; 9 bases match TRBD2. This CDR3 region has 15 residues. With V trimmed by 6 bases and J by 5 bases, 10 bases remained unmatched. Germline CDR1 MDHEN, CDR2 SYDVKM.

The CDR3 nucleotides are TGTGCCAGCAGTTTGTCTAGCACCGGGGAGCTGTTTTTT. It translates to CASSLSSTGELFF. The V and J genes are TRBV2 and TRBJ2-2; no definite D call. The V gene's germline CDR1 is SNHLY and CDR2 FYNNEI. Trimming took off 5 bases at V and 4 bases at J, with 8 bases between the two ends. The CDR3 has 13 residues.

Worth noting for this clonotype: The junction does not match germline at one end; this may be a read error. The chain couples TRBV19 to TRBJ2-1; perhaps TRBD2 as D (6 bases). The CDR3 has 16 residues. From germline, CDR1 is LNHDA and CDR2 SQIVND (reference sequence). Written as DNA, the CDR3 is TGTGCCAGTAGCCCGGGAGCCTCCACCACCTACGATGAGCAGTTCTTC. Translation: CASSPGASTTYDEQFF.

The sample holds one count of this clonotype. J is TRBJ2-6 and V is TRBV20-1; D not certain. CDR3 size: 14 residues. V lost 1 base, J lost 3 bases, and 7 bases lay in between. Per the germline V gene, CDR1 is DFQATT and CDR2 is SNEGSKA (reference sequence). The CDR3, as DNA: TGCAGTGCTAGAGCCGTGGTTGGGGCCAACGTCCTGACTTTC. It is translated as CSARAVVGANVLTF.

J is TRBJ2-7 and V is TRBV7-2; no firm D call. The CDR3 covers 15 residues. Germline lookup yields CDR1 SGHTA and CDR2 FQGNSA. V lost 5 bases and J 1 base, leaving 15 bases between the germline ends. Here the CDR3 DNA reads TGTGCCAGCAGCCTCGTGTCGGCGCTTTCCTACGAGCAGTACTTC. It specifies CASSLVSALSYEQYF.

The J gene is TRBJ1-1, the V gene TRBV15; the match to TRBD1 covers 9 bases. The V gene's germline CDR1 is LNHNV and CDR2 YYDKDF (reference sequence). The CDR3 length is 16 residues. V was clipped by 5 bases and J by 4 bases; unmatched bases: 11. CDR3 region: CATSEPGQGPPTEAFF. The CDR3 nucleotides read TGTGCCACCAGCGAACCGGGACAGGGACCCCCCACTGAAGCTTTCTTT.

This CDR3 is CASSLSRGSGANVLTF. CDR3 coding DNA: TGCGCCAGCAGCTTGTCCCGGGGCTCTGGGGCCAACGTCCTGACTTTC. The rearrangement links TRBV5-1 to TRBJ2-6, with D possibly TRBD2 on 5 matching bases. CDR1 and CDR2 from the germline V gene are SGHRS and YFSETQ. V dropped 1 base and J dropped 0 bases, with 8 bases sitting between them. This CDR3 has 16 residues. Together with reference TRBV5-1 and TRBJ2-6, the CDR3 gives the full variable domain: KAGVTQTPRYLIKTRGQQVTLSCSPISGHRSVSWYQQTPGQGLQFLFEYFSETQRNKGNFPGRFSGRQFSNSRSEMNVSTLELGDSALYLCASSLSRGSGANVLTFGAGSRLTVL.

The genes are TRBV11-2 and TRBJ2-7; perhaps TRBD2 as D (5 bases). Deletions cut 0 bases from V and 2 bases from J, with 20 bases between. The CDR3 extends over 18 amino acids. Germline-derived CDR1 and CDR2 are SGHAT and FQNNGV. The CDR3 bases are TGTGCCAGCAGCTTAGATGAGGGTCGCCCCCCGCGCCCCTACGAGCAGTACTTC. Protein: CASSLDEGRPPRPYEQYF.

The CDR3 nucleotides are TGTGCCAGCAGTCTAGGACAGAATAGCAATCAGCCCCAGCATTTT. It yields the protein CASSLGQNSNQPQHF. This chain uses TRBV2 with TRBJ1-5; maybe TRBD1 (6 bases). The CDR3 extends over 15 amino acids. Germline assignment: CDR1 SNHLY and CDR2 FYNNEI. V lost 5 bases to trimming and J lost 0 bases, with 11 bases between them.

This clonotype showed up just once. The V gene is TRBV5-1, the J gene TRBJ2-5; D gene uncertain. The V gene lost 0 bases and the J gene lost 7 bases, with 16 bases spanning the gap. The CDR3 length is 15 residues. Germline V lookup: CDR1 SGHRS, CDR2 YFSETQ. The CDR3 DNA is TGCGCCAGCAGCTTGGCCGTCGGCGTATCGGGGACCCAGTACTTC. It codes for CASSLAVGVSGTQYF.

The chain has TRBV15 and TRBJ2-7, with D hard to call. This CDR3 contains 14 residues. Germline-derived CDR1 and CDR2 are LNHNV and YYDKDF (reference sequence). The V end lost 0 bases, the J end lost 2 bases, and 8 bases lay between the germline ends. CDR3 DNA: TGTGCCACCAGCAGAGAGCTGGTTACCTACGAGCAGTACTTC. Translating gives CATSRELVTYEQYF.

This clonotype was seen once. Written as DNA, the CDR3 is TGTGCCAGCAGCCCCCGACTAGCGGGACGCGAGCAGTACTTC. Translated, it gives CASSPRLAGREQYF. The gene calls are TRBV7-8 and TRBJ2-7; 11 bases are a match to TRBD2. This CDR3 is 14 amino acids long. Germline V gene data show CDR1 as SGHVS and CDR2 as FQNEAQ. Trimming cost V 5 bases and J 6 bases; bases outside gene matches: 6.

The genes are TRBV10-2 and TRBJ2-1; D possibly corresponds to TRBD1 (5 bases). Germline V gene lookup returns CDR1 WSHSY and CDR2 SAAADI. CDR3 length: 14 amino acids. V was clipped by 5 bases and J by 2 bases, with 10 bases between them. Here the CDR3 DNA reads TGCGCCAGCAGTCGACAGACTCCCTACAATGAGCAGTTCTTC. It translates to CASSRQTPYNEQFF.